This TCR beta chain was identified in a study of control samples from healthy donors and cancer patients. TCRdb's table, derived via immunoSEQ multiplex PCR, lists solely in-frame clones and lacks some. The sample holds roughly 100,000 clones; around 92% are singletons and the top ten take 2% to 2.5%. The CDR3 has 13 residues. Looked up from germline, CDR1 is MDHEN and CDR2 is SYDVKM. Trimming pared 6 bases from V and 3 bases from J, leaving 9 bases between. The sequence came from a woman under 30 in good health. What was sequenced was blood. This chain connects TRBV28 to TRBJ1-5; no clear D gene. The CDR3 is CASSPTLNQPQHF. The CDR3 DNA reads as TGTGCCAGCAGCCCCACACTCAATCAGCCCCAGCATTTT.